The clone carrying this T cell receptor (beta chain) was seen a few times. The data derive from a study of blood T cell repertoires in COVID-19. Across the study: The United States, Italy and Spain supplied acute and convalescent COVID-19 samples.

Original methodology: It was from reference gene primer amplification that nucleated cell counts were estimated. Produced via immunoSEQ multiplex PCR; TCRdb's table is partial and in-frame only. The V and J calls and clone size are taken from that table; D and trimming were inferred from the DNA. The top ten hold approximately 8.9% of the sample, which has about 40,000 clones, 75% to 90% seen once. This CDR3 is 15 amino acids long. The V and J ends lost 3 bases and 5 bases respectively, with 17 bases between them. Germline values: CDR1 SGHDT, CDR2 YYEEEE. The gene calls are TRBV5-6 and TRBJ1-2; TRBD1 is a possible D gene (6 bases). The source is a woman over 75 with active COVID-19. What was sequenced was peripheral blood. CDR3 in DNA: TGTGCCAGCAGCTCCGGCCAGGGGCAGGGGTATGGCTACACCTTC. Its translation: CASSSGQGQGYGYTF. Supplemented by reference TRBV5-6 and TRBJ1-2, the full variable domain reads DAGVTQSPTHLIKTRGQQVTLRCSPKSGHDTVSWYQQALGQGPQFIFQYYEEEERQRGNFPDRFSGHQFPNYSSELNVNALLLGDSALYLCASSSGQGQGYGYTFGSGTRLTVV.